The sequence of this T cell receptor beta chain was determined in a study of T-cell reconstitution after alpha-beta-depleted transplantation in children. This clonotype was picked up many times. The library targeted TCRbeta and was prepared with unique molecular identifiers. TCRdb processed the PCR reads anew with MiXCR; each CDR3 protein has one entry. Of about 70,000 distinct CDR3 sequences in the sample, about a tenth were seen once. The CDR3 spans 14 residues. V trimming: 4 bases; J trimming: 1 base; junction bases outside the gene matches: 4. In germline, CDR1 is DFQATT, CDR2 SNEGSKA (reference sequence).

The V call is TRBV20-1, the J call TRBJ2-4; TRBD1 matches 7 bases. The clonotype was recovered from a boy between 10 and 17 years old with acute myeloid leukemia, due to receive a stem cell transplant. The starting material was PBMCs, obtained before TCRalphabeta/CD19-depleted stem cell transplant. The CDR3 spells CSATQGQAKNIQYF. The CDR3 DNA reads TGCAGTGCTACCCAGGGACAGGCCAAAAACATTCAGTACTTC.